This TCR beta chain was obtained from a study of human T cells and chemical hapten exposure (dated by TCRdb to the early 2020s). Notes on the research overall: For sensitization, 2% DPC in acetone was applied to a roughly 2 cm by roughly 2 cm area of upper inner arm skin. Patients additionally received weekly therapeutic DPC doses to the scalp throughout the roughly 25-week study period. Blood for TCR sequencing was provided by twenty-nine alopecia patients at one to four time points (pre-sensitization, 2, 6 and 24 weeks). Peripheral blood TCR repertoire changes were tracked in vivo in alopecia patients during primary and secondary sensitization to the hapten diphenylcyclopropenone (DPC). Blood samples were taken from patients before sensitization (week 0) and then at 2, 6 and about 24 weeks after DPC sensitization. Patch testing was done on the upper back using Finn chambers containing 0.01% DPC, and results were scored after 6 days according to International Contact Dermatitis Research Group standards. Most of the patients in the cohort were female, and the cohort covered alopecia areata with under or over 50% scalp involvement, alopecia totalis and alopecia universalis. Libraries were pooled for sequencing, and variation in per-sample TCR yields was attributed mainly to small differences in library volumes within the pool. Overall study results and their limits: All patients had alopecia, a presumed autoimmune disease, so their immune response might differ from that of healthy individuals. Repeated subsampling changed both the strength of the expansion versus patch-test correlation and the threshold at which that correlation became significant. The number of PT1 expanded TCRs positively correlated with patch test score, significant at thresholds 8, 16 and 32 but not 4. DPC sensitization did not change how many TCRs were above 1 in 1000 frequency, and no evidence was found of alterations in global repertoire structure. Expanded TCRs formed significantly more large CDR3 similarity clusters than pre-sensitization or healthy control sets, consistent with antigen-driven responses.

Sample time point, as interpreted from the label and publication: patch test 2, 6 weeks after DPC sensitization. The sample's treatment or condition, from its label and the paper: therapeutic diphenylcyclopropenone sensitization with weekly scalp DPC. Blood at each patch-test visit was drawn before the patch test was applied. To be eligible, patients had to be aged 18 to 70, diagnosed with alopecia and judged suitable for DPC therapy, while pregnant patients were excluded. Total RNA was extracted from unfractionated whole blood that had been collected in Tempus Blood RNA tubes. Libraries were constructed by RACE. The sequencer was a NextSeq 500. During library preparation, unique molecular identifiers were attached to individual cDNA molecules so that TCRs could be counted in a quantitative, reproducible way. Both TCR alpha and TCR beta chains were sequenced from each blood RNA sample. As for the authors' bioinformatics: A median of roughly 99,000 TCRs per sample was observed, with a range of roughly 23,224 to 700,000. The Decombinator software suite was used to annotate the V, J and CDR3 of the TCR reads. Every sample was subsampled to the same number of TCRs (28,000) for the PS versus PT1 abundance plots. TCRs were defined as expanded if absent before sensitization and observed at least eight times at the 2-week time point. Starting from the raw public reads, TCRdb applied fastp trimming at Q25, assembled clones with MiXCR and retained in-frame beta chains. When rows share a CDR3 protein, they turn into one entry using the most common DNA and genes. TCRdb assigned the V and J calls; the authors' analysis was not used. The sample includes 110,000 to 150,000 distinct CDR3 sequences, with about 10% observed a single time. Clones ranked in the top ten supply around 1.4% of the sample.

The table lists this clonotype with many counts. Its cognate antigen has yet to be identified. No base-level quality is on record; no much larger clone is a single base apart. The TCR originated in a woman aged 50 to 65 with alopecia areata. Some clones in this sample may be carry-over from other donors' samples. Here the sequenced sample was whole blood, taken in connection with sensitization to the hapten diphenylcyclopropenone (DPC).

This receptor has the CDR3 CASSAGLAGGQETQYF. Here is the DNA: TGTGCCAGCAGTGCCGGACTAGCGGGAGGCCAAGAGACCCAGTACTTC. The rearranged chain carries TRBV6-4 and TRBJ2-5, and TRBD2 aligns with 14 junction nucleotides. The CDR3 numbers 16 residues from cysteine through phenylalanine. The kept DNA is CDR3 alone, 48 bases in frame from the first base. After removal of 4 bases from V and 1 base from J, the junction retains 2 bases not matched to a gene. Sequences MRHNA (CDR1) and SNTAGT (CDR2) are obtained from the germline V gene.